The 8 T cell receptor beta chains in this list originate from one sample, sequenced in a study of vaccination and CD4 T cells after COVID-19. Treatment denoted: approximately nine-day PBMC culture with coronavirus spike peptide pools or control peptides (ViraFEST assay). The unexposed donor's CD4+ T cells were collected before the COVID-19 pandemic (2011-2018). With the Oncomine TCR Beta short-read assay, DNA from cultured CD4+ T cells was sequenced. Each CDR3 protein is one row after TCRdb ran MiXCR on the PCR reads. The data hold around 8,000 distinct CDR3 sequences, with 45% to 50% observed a single time. Their antigens are not known. Sequencing input: CD4+ T cells from blood, cultured in vitro. The receptors shown here come from a human donor in good health.

V usage is TRBV6-4 and J usage is TRBJ1-1; 9 bases align to TRBD1. Per the germline V gene, CDR1 is MRHNA and CDR2 is SNTAGT. The trim removed 2 bases at V and 11 bases at J, leaving 9 bases unmatched. The CDR3 covers 14 residues. CDR3 protein: CASSDRIGQGMAFF. CDR3 nucleotide sequence: TGTGCCAGCAGTGACCGAATCGGACAGGGGATGGCTTTCTTT.

This sequence joins TRBV20-1 and TRBJ2-7; 9 nucleotides align to TRBD2. The CDR3 length is 15 residues. Germline CDR1 DFQATT, CDR2 SNEGSKA (reference sequence). V dropped 0 bases and J dropped 4; count of bases not matched to a gene: 7. CDR3 amino acids: CSARDMAGGRYEQYF. The CDR3 DNA sequence: TGCAGTGCTAGAGATATGGCGGGAGGGAGGTACGAGCAGTACTTC.

This clonotype was observed a few times. This rearrangement joins TRBV6-1 to TRBJ1-2, with no clear D. The CDR3 has 11 amino acids. Trimming took off 8 bases at V and 6 bases at J, with 10 bases between the two ends. Germline values: CDR1 MNHNS, CDR2 SASEGT. The CDR3 DNA is TGTGCCAGCGCACAGAAGCATGGCTACACCTTC. Amino acids: CASAQKHGYTF.

This chain connects TRBV20-1 to TRBJ1-1; D ambiguous. Trimming removed 5 bases at V and 8 bases at J, with 15 bases between. Germline V gene lookup returns CDR1 DFQATT and CDR2 SNEGSKA (reference sequence). The length of the CDR3 is 12 residues. CDR3 sequence reads: CSASDGQREAFF. CDR3 bases: TGCAGTGCTTCGGACGGCCAGCGGGAAGCTTTCTTT.

The rearrangement joins TRBV7-9 to TRBJ2-7, with D possibly being TRBD1 (6 bases). Between the trimmed V and J ends, which lost 5 bases and 0 bases, there was a span of 11 bases. This CDR3 spans 14 amino acids. CDR1 is SEHNR and CDR2 is FQNEAQ in the germline V gene (reference sequence). The CDR3: CASSDGQYSYEQYF. CDR3 DNA: TGTGCCAGCAGCGACGGACAGTACTCCTACGAGCAGTACTTC.

This clonotype was seen more than once but under ten times. In DNA, the CDR3 is TGTGCCAGCAGCTATACAGGGATTGAAGCTTTCTTT. Protein: CASSYTGIEAFF. The J gene is TRBJ1-1, the V gene TRBV7-8, with a weak D call TRBD1 (6 bases). Trimming took off 4 bases at V and 7 bases at J, with 10 bases between the two ends. Germline V gene sequence: CDR1 SGHVS, CDR2 FQNEAQ. This CDR3 is built from 12 residues.

The V call is TRBV7-2, the J call TRBJ1-1, with D possibly being TRBD1 (6 bases). This CDR3 contains 14 residues. From germline, CDR1 is SGHTA and CDR2 FQGNSA. The V gene lost 0 bases and the J gene lost 7 bases, with 12 bases spanning the gap. The CDR3 protein is CASSLAQGRVEAFF. CDR3 nucleotide sequence: TGTGCCAGCAGCTTAGCACAGGGAAGAGTTGAAGCTTTCTTT.

V is TRBV27 and J is TRBJ1-2; D not resolved. The CDR3 spans 15 residues. Germline CDR1 and CDR2: MNHEY and SMNVEV (reference sequence). Trimming stripped 5 bases from V and 7 bases from J, with 20 bases between. DNA for the CDR3: TGTGCCAGCAGTACGGACCACAGATCCAAGGGTGGCTACACCTTC. It is translated as CASSTDHRSKGGYTF.